These 20 T cell receptor beta chains were all obtained from the same sample, sequenced in a study of blood T cell repertoires in COVID-19. Sequencing used immunoSEQ multiplex PCR; TCRdb keeps in-frame clones, though not all of them. This sample has a few hundred thousand clones, with 90% found just once. The sequenced material came from PBMCs or T cells enriched from blood (not recorded which). These receptor sequences come from a man aged 25-45 years who had recovered from COVID-19.

The CDR3, as DNA: TGTGCCAGCAGTGATGGGGCAGGCCGGCCCAGCACTGAAGCTTTCTTT. Encoded protein: CASSDGAGRPSTEAFF. This sequence joins TRBV25-1 and TRBJ1-1; D is perhaps TRBD1 (5 bases). Trimming stripped 3 bases from V and 4 bases from J, with 18 bases between. The CDR3 totals 16 residues. Germline V gene data show CDR1 as MGHDK and CDR2 as SYGVNS.

The V and J genes are TRBV4-1 and TRBJ1-4, with D possibly TRBD1 on 5 matching bases. Trimming took 4 bases from V and 7 from J, leaving 16 bases between them. Germline lookup yields CDR1 MGHRA and CDR2 YSYEKL. The CDR3 runs 15 residues. The CDR3 nucleotides are TGCGCCAGCAGCCCCCTACAGGCAGTAGGTGAAAAACTGTTTTTT. Protein product: CASSPLQAVGEKLFF.

The chain employs TRBV7-9 and TRBJ2-6; tentatively, D is TRBD1 (6 bases). The CDR3 is 17 residues long. CDR1 SEHNR and CDR2 FQNEAQ come from the germline V gene (reference sequence). Trimming took off 2 bases at V and 0 bases at J, with 11 bases between the two ends. CDR3 bases: TGTGCCAGCAGCTTATGGGGGCGAGACTCTGGGGCCAACGTCCTGACTTTC. Its protein product is CASSLWGRDSGANVLTF.

V is TRBV7-9 and J is TRBJ2-1; no definite D call. Germline CDR1 reads SEHNR; CDR2 reads FQNEAQ (reference sequence). Trimming removed 1 base from V and 0 bases from J, with 7 bases in between. The CDR3 totals 15 residues. The CDR3 sequence: CASSLVESSYNEQFF. Written as DNA, the CDR3 is TGTGCCAGCAGCTTAGTTGAGAGCTCCTACAATGAGCAGTTCTTC.

J is TRBJ2-1 and V is TRBV19; D gene unclear. The CDR3 covers 17 residues. V shed 3 bases and J shed 7 bases, with 22 bases lying between them. Germline lookup yields CDR1 LNHDA and CDR2 SQIVND (reference sequence). CDR3 bases: TGTGCCAGTAGTATGGAGACGTCCTACCTACCTCCAAATGAGCAGTTCTTC. Translated, it gives CASSMETSYLPPNEQFF. Full variable domain (outside the CDR3, taken from reference TRBV19 and TRBJ2-1): DGGITQSPKYLFRKEGQNVTLSCEQNLNHDAMYWYRQDPGQGLRLIYYSQIVNDFQKGDIAEGYSVSREKKESFPLTVTSAQKNPTAFYLCASSMETSYLPPNEQFFGPGTRLTVL.

The V call is TRBV5-6, the J call TRBJ1-4; D perhaps matches TRBD1 (5 bases). The V end was cut by 5 bases, the J end by 8 bases, with 13 bases between. Germline assignment: CDR1 SGHDT and CDR2 YYEEEE. This CDR3 is 13 amino acids long. CDR3 sequence: CASSDIRGEKLFF. DNA of the CDR3: TGTGCCAGCAGTGACATTAGGGGAGAAAAACTGTTTTTT.

The chain combines TRBV19 with TRBJ1-5, with a tentative D call TRBD1 (6 bases). Germline assignment: CDR1 LNHDA and CDR2 SQIVND (reference sequence). The V gene lost 5 bases and the J gene lost 1 base, with 9 bases spanning the gap. The CDR3 extends over 14 amino acids. CDR3 sequence: CASSSGQSNQPQHF. CDR3 nucleotide sequence: TGTGCCAGTAGTTCAGGACAGAGCAATCAGCCCCAGCATTTT.

V usage is TRBV7-9 and J usage is TRBJ2-1, with a weak D call TRBD1 (5 bases). CDR1 and CDR2 (germline): SEHNR, FQNEAQ (reference sequence). This CDR3 contains 14 residues. V was pared by 1 base and J by 8 bases, with 12 bases between. In DNA, the CDR3 is TGTGCCAGCAGCTTAGTAGGGGTTGGGGATGAGCAGTTCTTC. The encoded protein is CASSLVGVGDEQFF.

The sample holds one count of this clone. The J gene is TRBJ1-4, the V gene TRBV7-9; a possible D gene is TRBD1 (5 bases). Between the trimmed V and J ends, which lost 5 bases and 0 bases, there was a span of 13 bases. Germline V gene lookup returns CDR1 SEHNR and CDR2 FQNEAQ (reference sequence). The CDR3 loop spans 16 amino acids. The CDR3 DNA follows: TGTGCCAGCAGCCGACGGTCAGGGACAACTAATGAAAAACTGTTTTTT. It is translated as CASSRRSGTTNEKLFF.

The rearrangement joins TRBV7-6 to TRBJ2-3; 11 nucleotides line up with TRBD2. The V gene's germline CDR1 is SGHVS and CDR2 FNYEAQ. V lost 5 bases and J lost 5; bases outside the gene matches: 15. The CDR3 loop spans 18 amino acids. The CDR3 reads CASSLEPGVSGRVDTQYF. The CDR3 DNA sequence: TGTGCCAGCAGCCTTGAACCAGGGGTTAGCGGGAGGGTAGATACGCAGTATTTT.

This clone was seen only once. J is TRBJ2-1 and V is TRBV20-1; the D is unclear. Trimming left V 3 bases short and J 0 bases short, with 6 bases between. Germline V CDR1 and CDR2: DFQATT, SNEGSKA (reference sequence). The CDR3 totals 13 residues. The CDR3 reads CSASTYSYNEQFF. The CDR3 region has the DNA TGCAGTGCTAGTACCTACTCCTACAATGAGCAGTTCTTC.

This clone was counted a single time. The chain has TRBV4-1 and TRBJ1-4; a possible D gene is TRBD1 (5 bases). Germline V gene lookup returns CDR1 MGHRA and CDR2 YSYEKL. V dropped 4 bases and J dropped 8 bases, with 23 bases sitting between them. This CDR3 is built from 17 residues. CDR3 sequence: CASSPGQAGVYVEKLFF. CDR3 sequence (DNA): TGCGCCAGCAGCCCCGGGCAGGCGGGGGTTTACGTAGAAAAACTGTTTTTT.

The chain links TRBV18 to TRBJ2-7; D ambiguous. The CDR3 covers 12 residues. The V end lost 2 bases, the J end lost 3 bases, and 5 bases lay between the germline ends. Germline CDR1 is KGHSH and CDR2 is LQKENI. CDR3 amino acids: CASSPVDYEQYF. For the CDR3, the DNA is TGTGCCAGCTCACCAGTAGACTACGAGCAGTACTTC. Full variable domain (outside the CDR3, taken from reference TRBV18 and TRBJ2-7): NAGVMQNPRHLVRRRGQEARLRCSPMKGHSHVYWYRQLPEEGLKFMVYLQKENIIDESGMPKERFSAEFPKEGPSILRIQQVVRGDSAAYFCASSPVDYEQYFGPGTRLTVT.

The chain recombines TRBV30 with TRBJ1-6, with D possibly TRBD1 on 5 matching bases. Germline CDR1 and CDR2: GTSNPN and SVGIG (reference sequence). Trimming removed 0 bases from V and 0 bases from J, with 12 bases in between. This CDR3 spans 17 amino acids. The CDR3 nucleotides read TGTGCCTGGAGTGTACAGGTCGCGAGCTCCTATAATTCACCCCTCCACTTT. Protein product: CAWSVQVASSYNSPLHF.

This clone was detected only once. V and J are TRBV27 and TRBJ2-7, with a weak D call TRBD2 (6 bases). Trimming removed 1 base at V and 3 bases at J, with 13 bases between. In germline, CDR1 is MNHEY, CDR2 SMNVEV (reference sequence). This CDR3 is 15 amino acids long. The CDR3 DNA reads as TGTGCCAGCAGTTTATTCTCCGGGACTTACTACGAGCAGTACTTC. Translation gives CASSLFSGTYYEQYF.

CDR3 coding DNA: TGTGCCAGCAGCATGGGACAGGGGGACTACGAGCAGTACTTC. Amino acids: CASSMGQGDYEQYF. This chain connects TRBV13 to TRBJ2-7; 11 nucleotides line up with TRBD1. CDR1 and CDR2 (germline): PRHDT, FYEKMQ (reference sequence). V was pared by 5 bases and J by 3 bases, with 3 bases of the junction left unmatched. This CDR3 is 14 amino acids long.

The rearrangement uses TRBV5-1 and TRBJ2-1; D gene uncertain. This CDR3 is 15 amino acids long. The germline V and J ends were trimmed by 5 bases and 2 bases, with 14 bases remaining between them. The germline gives CDR1 SGHRS, CDR2 YFSETQ. The CDR3 spells CASRSGRNPYNEQFF. The CDR3 DNA reads as TGCGCCAGCAGGTCAGGCAGGAACCCCTACAATGAGCAGTTCTTC. Looking up the rest from reference TRBV5-1 and TRBJ2-1 gives the full variable domain: KAGVTQTPRYLIKTRGQQVTLSCSPISGHRSVSWYQQTPGQGLQFLFEYFSETQRNKGNFPGRFSGRQFSNSRSEMNVSTLELGDSALYLCASRSGRNPYNEQFFGPGTRLTVL.

The V and J genes are TRBV6-2 or TRBV6-3 and TRBJ2-5; maybe TRBD2 (5 bases). The CDR3 spans 14 residues. Germline CDR1 and CDR2: MNHEY and SVGEGT. Deletions cut 6 bases from V and 5 bases from J, with 16 bases between. CDR3 DNA: TGTGCCAGCAGCCCCCGGACCGGCGGGGAGACCCAGTACTTC. Protein product: CASSPRTGGETQYF.

This clone showed up just once. This rearrangement joins TRBV5-8 to TRBJ2-5; TRBD1 agrees at 8 bases. The germline V gene has CDR1 SGHTS and CDR2 YDEGEE. V dropped 1 base and J dropped 5; count of bases not matched to a gene: 7. The CDR3 has 15 amino acids. This CDR3 is CASSLNRGDWETQYF. As DNA, the CDR3 is TGTGCCAGCAGCTTGAACAGGGGGGATTGGGAGACCCAGTACTTC.

The chain links TRBV9 to TRBJ2-4; 8 bases align to TRBD1. Germline CDR1 reads SGDLS; CDR2 reads YYNGEE. Losses at the gene ends were 0 bases for V and 8 bases for J; bases not matched to a gene: 13. The CDR3 consists of 17 residues. The DNA for the CDR3 is TGTGCCAGCAGCGTAGTGGCAGGGGGCGTTTTTGGAGACATTCAGTACTTC. This encodes CASSVVAGGVFGDIQYF. Based on the CDR3 plus reference TRBV9 and TRBJ2-4, the full variable domain is DSGVTQTPKHLITATGQRVTLRCSPRSGDLSVYWYQQSLDQGLQFLIQYYNGEERAKGNILERFSAQQFPDLHSELNLSSLELGDSALYFCASSVVAGGVFGDIQYFGAGTRLSVL.